Below are 10 T cell receptor beta chains sequenced from a single sample in a study of cytomegalovirus exposure and HLA in healthy donors. The PCR had 60 Vbeta and 13 Jbeta primers. This table comes from immunoSEQ multiplex PCR, and its TCRdb copy is limited to in-frame clones, with some not included. Its table lists approximately 120,000 clones. The sequencing sample was made of PBMCs. The receptors were gathered from a man between 18 and 35 years old in good health and CMV-seronegative.

Comments on this clone: One end of the junction fails to match germline, which may point to a read error. The chain recombines TRBV5-6 with TRBJ2-7; a weak D match, TRBD1 (6 bases). CDR1 and CDR2 (germline): SGHDT, YYEEEE. The CDR3 loop spans 16 amino acids. The chain's CDR3 is CANSHSGTLPSYEQYF. The CDR3 DNA is TGTGCCAACAGCCACTCCGGGACACTTCCTTCCTACGAGCAGTACTTC.

CDR3 sequence: CASSGTGIMNTEAFF. CDR3 sequence (DNA): TGTGCCAGCAGCGGGACAGGGATAATGAACACTGAAGCTTTCTTT. The chain has TRBV5-4 and TRBJ1-1, with 9 bases fitting TRBD1. With 4 bases clipped from V and 0 bases from J, the junction kept 4 bases outside the gene matches. The CDR3 has 15 residues. Per the germline V gene, CDR1 is SGHNT and CDR2 is YYREEE (reference sequence).

The chain is built from TRBV2 and TRBJ1-1; D is unresolved. The germline V gene has CDR1 SNHLY and CDR2 FYNNEI. The ends were cut back, 2 bases at V and 4 bases at J, with 17 bases in the middle. CDR3 length: 16 residues. The CDR3 region has the DNA TGTGCCAGCAGTGAACAAGGAAGACCCGGAGGCACTGAAGCTTTCTTT. This encodes CASSEQGRPGGTEAFF. Looking up the rest from reference TRBV2 and TRBJ1-1 gives the full variable domain: EPEVTQTPSHQVTQMGQEVILRCVPISNHLYFYWYRQILGQKVEFLVSFYNNEISEKSEIFDDQFSVERPDGSNFTLKIRSTKLEDSAMYFCASSEQGRPGGTEAFFGQGTRLTVV.

V usage is TRBV29-1 and J usage is TRBJ1-2, with 7 positions matching TRBD1. CDR3 length: 14 amino acids. Trimming removed 4 bases from V and 2 bases from J; junction bases left unmatched: 7. CDR1 is SQVTM and CDR2 is ANQGSEA in the germline V gene. CDR3 amino acids: CSVVGLGQNYGYTF. As DNA, the CDR3 is TGCAGCGTTGTTGGCCTGGGACAGAACTATGGCTACACCTTC.

The V and J genes are TRBV30 and TRBJ1-4; 7 nucleotides match TRBD1. Germline V CDR1 and CDR2: GTSNPN, SVGIG (reference sequence). The CDR3 extends over 17 amino acids. Trimming cost V 0 bases and J 5 bases; bases outside gene matches: 12. CDR3 protein: CAWSVIPMGQRNEKLFF. The CDR3 DNA reads TGTGCCTGGAGTGTAATTCCCATGGGACAGAGAAATGAAAAACTGTTTTTT.

The chain joins TRBV30 to TRBJ1-5, with TRBD1 matching 7 bases. The CDR3 is made up of 15 amino acids. The V gene's germline CDR1 is GTSNPN and CDR2 SVGIG (reference sequence). V lost 2 bases, J lost 1 base, and 5 bases stayed unmatched. The CDR3, as DNA: TGTGCCTGGAGTAGCATGACAGGGAGCAATCAGCCCCAGCATTTT. Protein product: CAWSSMTGSNQPQHF.

The V gene is TRBV7-6, the J gene TRBJ2-1; possibly TRBD2 for D (5 bases). Germline CDR1 SGHVS, CDR2 FNYEAQ. Trimming shortened V by 2 bases and J by 3 bases, and 14 bases separated the two germline ends. The CDR3 runs to 16 residues. The CDR3: CASSLFLSAVYNEQFF. As DNA, the CDR3 is TGTGCCAGCAGCTTATTTCTTAGCGCCGTCTACAATGAGCAGTTCTTC. The full variable domain, its missing parts supplied by reference TRBV7-6 and TRBJ2-1, is GAGVSQSPRYKVTKRGQDVALRCDPISGHVSLYWYRQALGQGPEFLTYFNYEAQQDKSGLPNDRFSAERPEGSISTLTIQRTEQRDSAMYRCASSLFLSAVYNEQFFGPGTRLTVL.

The rearrangement uses TRBV7-9 and TRBJ2-7, with D uncertain. CDR3 length equals 13 residues. Germline values: CDR1 SEHNR, CDR2 FQNEAQ (reference sequence). Trimming took 5 bases from V and 2 from J, leaving 10 bases between them. In DNA, the CDR3 is TGTGCCAGCAGCAATGGGCACGCCTACGAGCAGTACTTC. Residues: CASSNGHAYEQYF.

This CDR3 is CASSPARGLAGETQYF. CDR3 nucleotide sequence: TGTGCCAGCAGCCCTGCCCGTGGACTAGCGGGAGAGACCCAGTACTTC. The chain recombines TRBV7-2 with TRBJ2-5; 11 bases map to TRBD2. Germline-derived CDR1 and CDR2 are SGHTA and FQGNSA. The CDR3 is 16 residues long. V shed 5 bases and J 4 bases; nucleotides not matched to a gene: 9.

This sequence joins TRBV10-1 and TRBJ1-5; TRBD1 agrees at 8 bases. Germline V gene lookup returns CDR1 WNHNN and CDR2 SYGVQD (reference sequence). The V segment lost 7 bases and the J segment 0 bases; nucleotides outside the gene matches: 23. CDR3 length: 21 residues. CDR3 sequence reads: CASISDRDLIAIKYSNQPQHF. The CDR3 bases are TGCGCCAGCATTTCGGACAGGGACCTAATCGCCATTAAATATAGCAATCAGCCCCAGCATTTT.